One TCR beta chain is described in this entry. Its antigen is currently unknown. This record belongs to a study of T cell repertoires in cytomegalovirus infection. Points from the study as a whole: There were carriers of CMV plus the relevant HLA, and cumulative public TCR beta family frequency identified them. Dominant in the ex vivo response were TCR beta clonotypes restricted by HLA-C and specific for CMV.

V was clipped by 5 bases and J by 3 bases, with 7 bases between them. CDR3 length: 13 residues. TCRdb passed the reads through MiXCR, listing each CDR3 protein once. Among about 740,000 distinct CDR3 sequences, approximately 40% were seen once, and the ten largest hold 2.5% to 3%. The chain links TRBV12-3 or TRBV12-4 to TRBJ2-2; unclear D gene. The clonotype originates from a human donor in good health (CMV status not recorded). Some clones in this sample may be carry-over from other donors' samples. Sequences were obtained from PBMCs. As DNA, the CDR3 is TGTGCCAGCAGTCTACCGTACACCGGGGAGCTGTTTTTT. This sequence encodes CASSLPYTGELFF.